One sample yielded the 11 T cell receptor beta chains listed below, sequenced in a study of blood T cell repertoires in COVID-19 (dated by TCRdb to about 2020). The library was produced with the immunoSEQ multiplex PCR assay. TCRdb carries this immuneACCESS record with in-frame sequences only. Its versions omit some clonotypes, under half of them owing to an unresolved V gene in the studies checked, with the rest unexplained. The sample table records fewer than 450,000 clones; 70% to 90% of these occur just once. The leading ten clones occupy approximately 12% of the sample. The source material was peripheral blood. These TCRs come from a woman aged 50 to 60 with COVID-19, enrolled during active disease.

This clone was detected only once. The chain uses TRBV19 and TRBJ1-1; D not resolved. With 4 bases removed from V and 4 bases from J, the gap between germline ends came to 16 bases. Germline V gene sequence: CDR1 LNHDA, CDR2 SQIVND (reference sequence). The CDR3 loop spans 15 amino acids. CDR3 nucleotide sequence: TGTGCCAGTAGTAGGGCAGTTTATACCGGCACTGAAGCTTTCTTT. Translating it yields CASSRAVYTGTEAFF.

This clone was counted a single time. This sample includes further DNA sequences coding for the same CDR3. CDR3 nucleotides: TGTGCCAGCAGTGAGGATAGGTATGGCTACACCTTC. The encoded protein is CASSEDRYGYTF. This chain links TRBV28 with TRBJ1-2; D is uncertain. Trimming removed 5 bases at V and 5 bases at J, with 9 bases between. The CDR3 extends over 12 amino acids. Germline lookup yields CDR1 MDHEN and CDR2 SYDVKM.

The CDR3 here is CASSPTRGEGYTF. Here the CDR3 DNA reads TGTGCCAGCAGCCCAACCCGGGGGGAAGGCTACACCTTC. This rearrangement joins TRBV9 to TRBJ1-2; TRBD1 might be the D (5 bases). Trimming cost V 4 bases and J 8 bases, with 15 bases left between them. Per the germline V gene, CDR1 is SGDLS and CDR2 is YYNGEE. CDR3 length equals 13 residues.

V is TRBV6-5 and J is TRBJ1-2; D not certain. The CDR3 sequence is 15 residues long. V was trimmed by 8 bases and J by 8 bases, leaving 24 bases between them. The germline V gene encodes CDR1 MNHEY and CDR2 SVGAGI. CDR3 coding DNA: TGTGCCAGCCGAAAGCGGGAAGTGCTTGAGGGCGGCTACACCTTC. This encodes CASRKREVLEGGYTF.

This clone has a single count. The CDR3 bases are TGTGCCAGTGCAGACAGGTTAAGGTACTCAAATGAAAAACTGTTTTTT. Translated, it gives CASADRLRYSNEKLFF. This sequence joins TRBV19 and TRBJ1-4, with D possibly being TRBD1 (6 bases). CDR1 LNHDA and CDR2 SQIVND come from the germline V gene (reference sequence). The CDR3 runs to 16 residues. V was clipped by 8 bases and J by 5 bases, with 21 bases between them.

The chain uses TRBV11-2 and TRBJ1-3, with TRBD1 as a possible D gene (5 bases). The V gene lost 5 bases and the J gene lost 1 base, with 15 bases spanning the gap. Per the germline V gene, CDR1 is SGHAT and CDR2 is FQNNGV. This CDR3 is 16 amino acids long. This CDR3 is CASSPRTSLSGNTIYF. DNA for the CDR3: TGTGCCAGCAGCCCCCGGACATCCCTTTCTGGAAACACCATATATTTT.

The count of this clone is one. The rearrangement uses TRBV2 and TRBJ2-2, with TRBD2 identical over 15 bases. The CDR3 runs to 15 residues. Germline values: CDR1 SNHLY, CDR2 FYNNEI. V dropped 9 bases and J dropped 7; count of bases not matched to a gene: 6. CDR3: CARRTSGGAVGELFF. As DNA, the CDR3 is TGTGCCAGGCGGACTAGCGGGGGGGCGGTCGGGGAGCTGTTTTTT.

This chain links TRBV18 with TRBJ2-1, with D possibly being TRBD1 (6 bases). Per the germline V gene, CDR1 is KGHSH and CDR2 is LQKENI. V was pared by 4 bases and J by 6 bases, with 10 bases between. CDR3 length: 13 amino acids. The DNA for the CDR3 is TGTGCCAGCTCACAACAGGGCCCCAATGAGCAGTTCTTC. Residues: CASSQQGPNEQFF.

The chain uses TRBV6-4 and TRBJ2-2; 8 bases fit TRBD2. CDR1 is MRHNA, CDR2 SNTAGT, per germline. This CDR3 spans 16 amino acids. V lost 6 bases, J lost 2 bases, and 8 bases stayed unmatched. The CDR3 DNA is TGTGCCAGCAGACGCCGGGGGGGCTTAAACACCGGGGAGCTGTTTTTT. Translated, it gives CASRRRGGLNTGELFF.

The chain links TRBV9 to TRBJ2-3, with TRBD2 matching 7 bases. This CDR3 has 15 residues. Germline CDR1 and CDR2: SGDLS and YYNGEE. The V segment lost 0 bases and the J segment 2 bases; nucleotides outside the gene matches: 3. The CDR3 DNA follows: TGTGCCAGCAGCGTAGGGGACTACCCCACAGATACGCAGTATTTT. Translated, it gives CASSVGDYPTDTQYF.

This clone is a singleton in its sample. This CDR3 reads CASSIGGGARGYYGYTF. The CDR3 DNA reads TGTGCCAGTAGTATAGGAGGGGGCGCGAGGGGGTACTATGGCTACACCTTC. The chain carries TRBV19 and TRBJ1-2; 7 bases agree with TRBD1. Germline V gives CDR1 LNHDA, CDR2 SQIVND (reference sequence). The CDR3 length is 17 residues. V trimming: 1 base; J trimming: 3 bases; junction bases outside the gene matches: 11.